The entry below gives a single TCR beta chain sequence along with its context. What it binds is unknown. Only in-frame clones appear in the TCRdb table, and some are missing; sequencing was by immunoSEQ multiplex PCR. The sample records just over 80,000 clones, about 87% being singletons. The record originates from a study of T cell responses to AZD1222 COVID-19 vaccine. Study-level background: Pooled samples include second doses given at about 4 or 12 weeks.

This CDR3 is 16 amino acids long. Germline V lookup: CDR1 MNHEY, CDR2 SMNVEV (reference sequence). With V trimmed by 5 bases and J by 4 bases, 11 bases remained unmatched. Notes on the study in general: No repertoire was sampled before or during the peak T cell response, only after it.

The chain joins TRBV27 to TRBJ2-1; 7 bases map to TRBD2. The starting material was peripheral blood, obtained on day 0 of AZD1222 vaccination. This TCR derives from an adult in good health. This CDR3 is CASSTRLARAYNEQFF. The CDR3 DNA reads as TGTGCCAGCAGTACCCGACTAGCTCGGGCGTACAATGAGCAGTTCTTC.